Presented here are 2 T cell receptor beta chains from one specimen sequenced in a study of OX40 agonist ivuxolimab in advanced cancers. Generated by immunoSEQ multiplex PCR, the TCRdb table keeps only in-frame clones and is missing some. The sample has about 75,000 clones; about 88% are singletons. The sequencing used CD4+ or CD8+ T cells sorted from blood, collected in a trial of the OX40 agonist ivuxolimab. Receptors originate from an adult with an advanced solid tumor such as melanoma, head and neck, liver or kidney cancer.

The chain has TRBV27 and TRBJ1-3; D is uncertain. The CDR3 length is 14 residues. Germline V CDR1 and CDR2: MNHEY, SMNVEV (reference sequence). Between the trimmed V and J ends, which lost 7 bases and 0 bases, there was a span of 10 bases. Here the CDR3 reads CASTSFGSGNTIYF. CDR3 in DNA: TGTGCCAGCACATCCTTCGGCTCTGGAAACACCATATATTTT.

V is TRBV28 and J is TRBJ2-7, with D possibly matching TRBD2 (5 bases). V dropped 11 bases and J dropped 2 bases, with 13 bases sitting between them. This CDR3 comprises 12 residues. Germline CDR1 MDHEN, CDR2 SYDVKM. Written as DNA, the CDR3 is TGTGCCTCTGGGTCGGGGACCTACGAGCAGTACTTC. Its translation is CASGSGTYEQYF.